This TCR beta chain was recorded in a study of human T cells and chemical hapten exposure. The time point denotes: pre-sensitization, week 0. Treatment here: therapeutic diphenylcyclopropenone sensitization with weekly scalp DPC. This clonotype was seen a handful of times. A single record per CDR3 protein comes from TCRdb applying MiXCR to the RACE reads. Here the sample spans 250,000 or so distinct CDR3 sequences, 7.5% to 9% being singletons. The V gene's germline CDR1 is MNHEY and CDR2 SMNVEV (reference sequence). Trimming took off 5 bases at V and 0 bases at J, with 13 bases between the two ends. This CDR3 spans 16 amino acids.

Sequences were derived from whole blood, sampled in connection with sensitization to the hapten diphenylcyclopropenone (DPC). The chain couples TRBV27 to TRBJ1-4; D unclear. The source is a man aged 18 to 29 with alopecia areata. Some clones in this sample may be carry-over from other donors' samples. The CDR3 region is CASSPTREATNEKLFF. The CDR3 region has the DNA TGTGCCAGCAGTCCGACGCGCGAAGCAACTAATGAAAAACTGTTTTTT.